What follows are 24 T cell receptor beta chains derived from one specimen sequenced in a study of shared clonotypes between healthy human individuals (dated by TCRdb to about 2020). Libraries were built with the immunoSEQ multiplex PCR assay. The source is immuneACCESS, and TCRdb retained only in-frame sequences with V and J called. Part of the clones is not carried over; for the studies checked, unresolved V genes explain less than half of this, and the remainder is unexplained. The sample table lists some 2,500,000 clones, over 85% of them with a count of one. The top ten clonotypes cover around 0.37% of the sample. Sequenced input: naive CD4+ T cells from PBMCs. Taken with the paper, the label for cell subset or site translates to: CD45RA+ positively selected. These receptors all stem from a man aged 18 to 30 in good health. Some clones in this sample may be carry-over from other donors' samples.

The chain couples TRBV30 to TRBJ2-7; no reliable D call. V dropped 5 bases and J dropped 1 base, with 15 bases sitting between them. This CDR3 comprises 14 residues. Germline CDR1 is GTSNPN and CDR2 is SVGIG (reference sequence). The chain's CDR3 is CAWGSPTVSYEQYF. CDR3 nucleotide sequence: TGTGCCTGGGGGTCCCCCACGGTTTCCTACGAGCAGTACTTC.

V is TRBV10-1 and J is TRBJ2-7; D possibly matches TRBD1 or TRBD2 (5 bases each). This CDR3 has 13 residues. V was clipped by 8 bases and J by 2 bases, with 13 bases between them. Germline CDR1 WNHNN, CDR2 SYGVQD (reference sequence). CDR3 amino acids: CASAGDRTYEQYF. The CDR3 nucleotides read TGCGCCAGCGCCGGGGACCGTACCTACGAGCAGTACTTC.

The chain carries TRBV28 and TRBJ2-7; D is tentatively TRBD1 or TRBD2 (5 bases each). The CDR3 has 15 amino acids. Per germline, CDR1 MDHEN and CDR2 SYDVKM. Trimming stripped 6 bases from V and 2 bases from J, with 17 bases between. As DNA, the CDR3 is TGTGCCAGCAGCGAGTATCGGGACGGGGCCTACGAGCAGTACTTC. Protein: CASSEYRDGAYEQYF.

The rearrangement joins TRBV6-5 to TRBJ2-7; no definite D call. The CDR3 spans 14 residues. The V gene lost 2 bases and the J gene lost 6 bases, with 14 bases spanning the gap. Germline lookup yields CDR1 MNHEY and CDR2 SVGAGI. Written as DNA, the CDR3 is TGTGCCAGCAGTTACGGTCCAGGTTCGTTCGAGCAGTACTTC. This gives the protein CASSYGPGSFEQYF.

This rearrangement joins TRBV9 to TRBJ2-1; TRBD2 matches 8 bases. V shed 4 bases, J shed 5 bases, and the junction held 11 bases outside the gene matches. The CDR3 runs to 16 residues. Germline-derived CDR1 and CDR2 are SGDLS and YYNGEE. In DNA form, the CDR3 reads TGTGCCAGCAGCCCAGCAGGTAGCGGGGCAAACAATGAGCAGTTCTTC. Its protein is CASSPAGSGANNEQFF.

This chain links TRBV19 with TRBJ1-5, with D uncertain. This CDR3 is built from 16 residues. Germline-derived CDR1 and CDR2 are LNHDA and SQIVND (reference sequence). V lost 5 bases and J lost 0, with 14 bases in between. The CDR3 protein is CASSPRRMYSNQPQHF. CDR3 in DNA: TGTGCCAGTAGTCCCAGACGGATGTATAGCAATCAGCCCCAGCATTTT.

The rearrangement joins TRBV5-6 to TRBJ2-7; 11 bases align to TRBD1. J gave up 7 bases and V 0 bases, and 6 bases lay outside the gene matches. The CDR3 is 15 residues long. From germline, CDR1 is SGHDT and CDR2 YYEEEE. This CDR3 is CASSLAGTGGVEQYF. CDR3 DNA: TGTGCCAGCAGCTTGGCTGGGACAGGGGGAGTAGAGCAGTACTTC.

The chain is built from TRBV14 and TRBJ1-2; D is unresolved. The CDR3 consists of 13 residues. Germline assignment: CDR1 SGHDN and CDR2 FVKESK. The germline V and J ends were trimmed by 1 base and 5 bases, with 8 bases remaining between them. The CDR3 here is CASSQVLQYGYTF. As DNA, the CDR3 is TGTGCCAGCAGCCAAGTGCTTCAATATGGCTACACCTTC.

This clone was seen only a few times. J is TRBJ1-5 and V is TRBV29-1; 10 bases map to TRBD1. The ends lost 4 bases at V and 5 bases at J; junction bases unmatched: 8. CDR1 and CDR2 (germline): SQVTM, ANQGSEA. There are 15 residues in the CDR3. The CDR3 sequence is CSVVYQGTGDQPQHF. For the CDR3, the DNA is TGCAGCGTTGTTTATCAGGGGACAGGGGATCAGCCCCAGCATTTT.

The chain recombines TRBV28 with TRBJ2-7; no firm D call. The CDR3 covers 11 residues. Trimming removed 6 bases from V and 6 bases from J, with 9 bases in between. Germline-derived CDR1 and CDR2 are MDHEN and SYDVKM. The CDR3 DNA is TGTGCCAGCAGAGGCGATCCCGAGCAGTACTTC. Amino acids: CASRGDPEQYF. Variable domain in full (rest from reference TRBV28 and TRBJ2-7): DVKVTQSSRYLVKRTGEKVFLECVQDMDHENMFWYRQDPGLGLRLIYFSYDVKMKEKGDIPEGYSVSREKKERFSLILESASTNQTSMYLCASRGDPEQYFGPGTRLTVT.

J is TRBJ2-1 and V is TRBV28; 9 positions match TRBD1. The J segment lost 7 bases and the V segment lost 6 bases, leaving 10 bases of the junction unmatched. CDR1 and CDR2 (germline): MDHEN, SYDVKM. The length of the CDR3 is 15 residues. As DNA, the CDR3 is TGTGCCAGCAGCCCCGGACAGGGGTATCAGAATGAGCAGTTCTTC. This codes for CASSPGQGYQNEQFF.

On this clone: Other DNA sequences in the same sample also yield this CDR3. The chain employs TRBV28 and TRBJ1-1, with D maybe TRBD1 (5 bases). The CDR3 is made up of 13 amino acids. V gave up 2 bases and J gave up 4 bases, with 8 bases separating them. Germline V gene lookup returns CDR1 MDHEN and CDR2 SYDVKM. This chain's CDR3 is CASSLGGATEAFF. CDR3 DNA sequence: TGTGCCAGCAGTTTAGGCGGGGCCACTGAAGCTTTCTTT.

V gene TRBV5-1 combines with J gene TRBJ1-3; no firm D call. Germline V CDR1 and CDR2: SGHRS, YFSETQ. The CDR3 has 15 amino acids. Trimming cost V 2 bases and J 0 bases, with 9 bases left between them. In nucleotides, the CDR3 is TGCGCCAGCAGCTTAGAGTTCGGCTCTGGAAACACCATATATTTT. It yields the protein CASSLEFGSGNTIYF.

The rearrangement uses TRBV4-3 and TRBJ1-2; D unclear. Germline V gene data show CDR1 as LGHNA and CDR2 as YSLEER. The CDR3 spans 15 residues. V was cut by 0 bases and J by 2 bases, with 10 bases left in between. DNA of the CDR3: TGCGCCAGCAGCCAAGATCTTAATCGGAACTATGGCTACACCTTC. Protein: CASSQDLNRNYGYTF.

This clone was seen only once. This chain links TRBV2 with TRBJ2-5; the D is unclear. In germline, CDR1 is SNHLY, CDR2 FYNNEI. Trimming stripped 4 bases from V and 1 base from J, with 13 bases between. The CDR3 consists of 15 residues. CDR3 bases: TGTGCCAGCAGTGTTAGGCTTGCCCCCCAAGAGACCCAGTACTTC. Its translation is CASSVRLAPQETQYF.

This clone was observed a single time. V is TRBV30 and J is TRBJ1-2; 8 nucleotides line up with TRBD1. The CDR3 contains 15 residues. Germline V gives CDR1 GTSNPN, CDR2 SVGIG (reference sequence). J gave up 5 bases and V 4 bases, and 12 bases lay outside the gene matches. Here the CDR3 DNA reads TGTGCCTGGATCCTTAGGGGGCAGGGGGCTTATGGCTACACCTTC. This codes for CAWILRGQGAYGYTF.

The chain couples TRBV9 to TRBJ2-7; no clear D. V shed 4 bases and J shed 3 bases, with 14 bases lying between them. Germline CDR1 and CDR2: SGDLS and YYNGEE. This CDR3 comprises 14 residues. The CDR3 protein is CASSPGDWLYEQYF. DNA for the CDR3: TGTGCCAGCAGCCCAGGTGATTGGCTCTACGAGCAGTACTTC.

This clone was seen once. The rearrangement joins TRBV5-1 to TRBJ2-3; 7 bases agree with TRBD2. Germline V gene data show CDR1 as SGHRS and CDR2 as YFSETQ. The CDR3 length is 19 residues. The V and J ends lost 6 bases and 0 bases, in that order; junction bases with no gene match: 19. The CDR3 loop reads CASKEGGSLTVTSTDTQYF. The CDR3 DNA is TGCGCCAGCAAGGAGGGCGGGAGCCTTACGGTGACTAGCACAGATACGCAGTATTTT.

This clone was counted only a few times. This sequence joins TRBV15 and TRBJ1-1, with D possibly TRBD1 on 5 matching bases. Germline CDR1 and CDR2: LNHNV and YYDKDF (reference sequence). The V end lost 1 base, the J end lost 1 base, and 7 bases lay between the germline ends. This CDR3 comprises 14 residues. In DNA, the CDR3 is TGTGCCACCAGCAGAGCCGGGGCGAACACTGAAGCTTTCTTT. Amino acids: CATSRAGANTEAFF. Drawing the rest from reference TRBV15 and TRBJ1-1, the complete variable domain is DAMVIQNPRYQVTQFGKPVTLSCSQTLNHNVMYWYQQKSSQAPKLLFHYYDKDFNNEADTPDNFQSRRPNTSFCFLDIRSPGLGDTAMYLCATSRAGANTEAFFGQGTRLTVV.

The rearrangement links TRBV18 to TRBJ2-1; D remains ambiguous. CDR1 KGHSH and CDR2 LQKENI come from the germline V gene. The V gene lost 3 bases and the J gene lost 4 bases, with 13 bases spanning the gap. This CDR3 has 15 amino acids. The CDR3 sequence is CASSPAGFGYNEQFF. In nucleotides, the CDR3 is TGTGCCAGCTCACCCGCTGGGTTTGGGTACAATGAGCAGTTCTTC.

The chain joins TRBV7-9 to TRBJ1-3; tentative D call: TRBD1 (5 bases). The V end was cut by 2 bases, the J end by 6 bases, with 8 bases between. The CDR3 contains 13 residues. The germline CDR1 and CDR2 sequences are SEHNR and FQNEAQ (reference sequence). CDR3 protein: CASSLLQANTIYF. The DNA of the CDR3 is TGTGCCAGCAGCTTACTACAGGCAAACACCATATATTTT. Full variable domain (missing parts from reference TRBV7-9 and TRBJ1-3): DTGVSQNPRHKITKRGQNVTFRCDPISEHNRLYWYRQTLGQGPEFLTYFQNEAQLEKSRLLSDRFSAERPKGSFSTLEIQRTEQGDSAMYLCASSLLQANTIYFGEGSWLTVV.

The rearrangement links TRBV5-1 to TRBJ2-7; 9 positions match TRBD1. V trimming: 3 bases; J trimming: 6 bases; junction bases outside the gene matches: 7. The germline CDR1 and CDR2 sequences are SGHRS and YFSETQ. The CDR3 runs to 14 residues. The CDR3 nucleotides are TGCGCCAGCAGCTCCGGGACAGGGAGATCCGAGCAGTACTTC. Encoded protein: CASSSGTGRSEQYF.

This chain's CDR3 is CASSRQGSYEQYF. CDR3 DNA: TGTGCCAGCAGCAGGCAGGGATCCTACGAGCAGTACTTC. The V and J genes are TRBV7-8 and TRBJ2-7, with D perhaps matching TRBD1 (5 bases). The germline gives CDR1 SGHVS, CDR2 FQNEAQ. Trimming cost V 5 bases and J 1 base, with 9 bases left between them. This CDR3 comprises 13 residues.

The genes are TRBV11-2 and TRBJ2-3; D unresolved. This CDR3 contains 15 residues. V lost 1 base and J 2 bases, leaving 10 bases between the germline ends. Per germline, CDR1 SGHAT and CDR2 FQNNGV. DNA for the CDR3: TGTGCCAGCAGCTTAGGGTCGGCCGTCACAGATACGCAGTATTTT. This translates into CASSLGSAVTDTQYF.